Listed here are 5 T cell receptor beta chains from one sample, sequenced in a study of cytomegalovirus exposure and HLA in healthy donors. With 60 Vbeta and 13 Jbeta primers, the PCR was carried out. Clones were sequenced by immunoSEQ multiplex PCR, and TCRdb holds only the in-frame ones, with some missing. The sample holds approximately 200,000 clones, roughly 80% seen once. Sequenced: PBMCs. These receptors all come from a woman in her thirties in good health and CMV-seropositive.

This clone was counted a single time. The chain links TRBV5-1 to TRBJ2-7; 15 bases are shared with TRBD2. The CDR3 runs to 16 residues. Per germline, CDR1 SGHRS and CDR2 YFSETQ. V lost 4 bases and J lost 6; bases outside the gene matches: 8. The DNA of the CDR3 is TGCGCCAGCAGCCGAGGGACTAGCGGGAGGACTTTCGAGCAGTACTTC. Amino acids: CASSRGTSGRTFEQYF. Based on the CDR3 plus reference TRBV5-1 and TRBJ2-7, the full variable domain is KAGVTQTPRYLIKTRGQQVTLSCSPISGHRSVSWYQQTPGQGLQFLFEYFSETQRNKGNFPGRFSGRQFSNSRSEMNVSTLELGDSALYLCASSRGTSGRTFEQYFGPGTRLTVT.

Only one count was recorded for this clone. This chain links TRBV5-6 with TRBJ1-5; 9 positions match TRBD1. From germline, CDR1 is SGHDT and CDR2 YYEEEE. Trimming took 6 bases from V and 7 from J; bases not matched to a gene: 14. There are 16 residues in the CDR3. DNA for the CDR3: TGTGCCAGCACCTGGAGGGGGGGACAGGGAGGACAGCCCCAGCATTTT. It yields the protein CASTWRGGQGGQPQHF.

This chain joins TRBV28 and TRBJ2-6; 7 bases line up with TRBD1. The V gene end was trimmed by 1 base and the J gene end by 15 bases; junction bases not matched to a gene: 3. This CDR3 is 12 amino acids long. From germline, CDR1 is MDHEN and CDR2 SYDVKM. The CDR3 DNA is TGTGCCAGCAGTTTATTGACAGGGTACCTGACTTTC. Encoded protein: CASSLLTGYLTF.

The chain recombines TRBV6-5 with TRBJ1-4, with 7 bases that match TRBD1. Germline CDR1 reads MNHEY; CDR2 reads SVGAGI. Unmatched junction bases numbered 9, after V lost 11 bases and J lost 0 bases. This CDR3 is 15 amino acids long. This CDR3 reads CAGCTGVATNEKLFF. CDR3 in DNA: TGTGCCGGATGCACAGGGGTCGCAACTAATGAAAAACTGTTTTTT.

DNA for the CDR3: TGTGCCAGCAGTATGGGACAGGGCGGACGACAGTTCTTC. Amino acids: CASSMGQGGRQFF. The chain is built from TRBV27 and TRBJ2-1; 9 bases match TRBD1. The CDR3 runs to 13 residues. Looked up from germline, CDR1 is MNHEY and CDR2 is SMNVEV (reference sequence). The J segment lost 13 bases and the V segment lost 5 bases, leaving 9 bases of the junction unmatched.